The 30 T cell receptor beta chains below all came from one sample that was sequenced in a study of T cells expressing NK-cell markers. TCRdb processed the 5' RACE reads again and assigns one entry to each CDR3 protein, with no DNA. Seen in this sample are 350,000 to 400,000 distinct CDR3 sequences; the ten most common clones hold about 10%. Sequenced input: blood T cells: a sorted CD56 or NKG2C T cell subset, CD4+ or CD8+ T cells, or bulk PBMC T cells (not recorded which). These receptor sequences come from a woman aged 45-60 years in good health.

The rearrangement joins TRBV11-2 to TRBJ2-7; the TCRdb D gene call, TRBD1, has no DNA to confirm it. The length of the CDR3 is 15 residues. Germline V CDR1 and CDR2: SGHAT, FQNNGV. CDR3 in amino acids: CASSLDRDRSYEQYF.

The CDR3 loop is CSARESRRIQETQYF. The V call is TRBV20-1, the J call TRBJ2-5; TCRdb picks TRBD1, but there is no DNA to check that call. The germline CDR1 and CDR2 sequences are DFQATT and SNEGSKA (reference sequence). The CDR3 is 15 residues long.

Here the CDR3 reads CASFSLGLAGVGQETQYF. The V and J genes are TRBV5-6 and TRBJ2-5; the TCRdb D gene call, TRBD2, has no DNA to confirm it. The germline gives CDR1 SGHDT, CDR2 YYEEEE. The CDR3 has 18 amino acids.

The chain couples TRBV5-1 to TRBJ2-5; TCRdb indicates TRBD1, and absent DNA this call remains unverified. In germline, CDR1 is SGHRS, CDR2 YFSETQ. The CDR3 spans 16 residues. Here the CDR3 reads CASSFYRDRVQETQYF.

This sequence joins TRBV20-1 and TRBJ2-6; TCRdb returns TRBD2, unconfirmable since there is no DNA. Germline CDR1 DFQATT, CDR2 SNEGSKA (reference sequence). CDR3 length: 19 residues. The CDR3 loop is CSARERGTSGVSGANVLTF.

The rearrangement links TRBV6-5 to TRBJ1-3; TCRdb selects TRBD1, and the lack of DNA leaves this call unchecked. This CDR3 spans 15 amino acids. CDR1 and CDR2 from the germline V gene are MNHEY and SVGAGI. This CDR3 reads CASSAGTVSGNTIYF.

J is TRBJ2-1 and V is TRBV6-5; TCRdb selects TRBD1, and the lack of DNA leaves this call unchecked. The CDR3 spans 14 residues. Germline loops: CDR1 MNHEY, CDR2 SVGAGI. CDR3 protein: CATQTGPPYNEQFF.

This chain's CDR3 is CASSHGQGFFGGANVLTF. This rearrangement joins TRBV4-1 to TRBJ2-6; TCRdb calls TRBD1, which cannot be checked without DNA. The CDR3 consists of 18 residues. Germline CDR1 and CDR2: MGHRA and YSYEKL.

The chain couples TRBV10-2 to TRBJ2-7; TCRdb returns TRBD1, unconfirmable since there is no DNA. CDR1 is WSHSY and CDR2 is SAAADI in the germline V gene. This CDR3 region has 14 residues. Here the CDR3 reads CASSESRGRGEQYF.

The rearrangement uses TRBV6-2 or TRBV6-3 and TRBJ2-5; the D call from TCRdb, TRBD1, cannot be confirmed without DNA. The germline V gene has CDR1 MNHEY and CDR2 SVGEGT. The CDR3 has 13 amino acids. The chain's CDR3 is CASTPGRKETQYF.

The rearrangement joins TRBV12-3 or TRBV12-4 to TRBJ2-1; TCRdb returns TRBD1, unconfirmable since there is no DNA. This CDR3 spans 16 amino acids. CDR3 protein: CASSPRDRGPHNEQFF.

The rearrangement joins TRBV4-1 to TRBJ2-1; with no DNA, the TCRdb D assignment of TRBD1 cannot be verified. The germline V gene encodes CDR1 MGHRA and CDR2 YSYEKL. The CDR3 has 13 amino acids. The CDR3 is CASSLRDFNEQFF.

The rearrangement uses TRBV7-9 and TRBJ2-2; lacking DNA, the TRBD1 call made by TCRdb goes unchecked. The CDR3 sequence is 15 residues long. The germline V gene has CDR1 SEHNR and CDR2 FQNEAQ (reference sequence). The CDR3 region is CAITPQSGGAGELFF.

This chain links TRBV6-2 or TRBV6-3 with TRBJ2-1. This CDR3 has 12 residues. The V gene's germline CDR1 is MNHEY and CDR2 SVGEGT. The chain's CDR3 is CASSYSYNEQFF.

This rearrangement joins TRBV5-1 to TRBJ2-1. From germline, CDR1 is SGHRS and CDR2 YFSETQ. CDR3 size: 15 residues. CDR3 loop: CASSLDNSGLDEQFF.

The chain couples TRBV24-1 to TRBJ2-4; TCRdb lists TRBD1, though no DNA is available to test this call. CDR1 and CDR2 (germline): KGHDR, SFDVKD. The CDR3 extends over 16 amino acids. The CDR3 loop is CATSDSGQIAKNIQYF.

CDR3: CASSLIRRQGGELFF. This sequence joins TRBV11-1 and TRBJ2-2; TCRdb picks TRBD1, but there is no DNA to check that call. This CDR3 is 15 amino acids long. Germline V CDR1 and CDR2: SGHAT, FQDESV (reference sequence).

The chain is built from TRBV27 and TRBJ2-2; lacking DNA, the TRBD2 call made by TCRdb goes unchecked. Per the germline V gene, CDR1 is MNHEY and CDR2 is SMNVEV (reference sequence). CDR3 length equals 16 residues. CDR3: CASSSWTSGNTGELFF.

The chain links TRBV6-2 or TRBV6-3 to TRBJ2-3. This CDR3 is 14 amino acids long. The V gene's germline CDR1 is MNHEY and CDR2 SVGEGT. CDR3 loop: CASSYGQPTDTQYF.

The rearrangement uses TRBV20-1 and TRBJ2-3; TCRdb reports TRBD2, a call that lacks DNA to check it against. Germline V lookup: CDR1 DFQATT, CDR2 SNEGSKA (reference sequence). The CDR3 consists of 14 residues. CDR3: CSAPPAPSTDTQYF.

V usage is TRBV3-1 and J usage is TRBJ2-1; absent DNA, TCRdb's TRBD2 call cannot be checked. Germline V lookup: CDR1 LGHDT, CDR2 YNNKEL (reference sequence). This CDR3 region has 15 residues. The CDR3 sequence: CASSLSPGLAAEQFF.

J is TRBJ2-2 and V is TRBV24-1; TCRdb proposes TRBD1, but this gene call is untestable without DNA. Looked up from germline, CDR1 is KGHDR and CDR2 is SFDVKD. The length of the CDR3 is 13 residues. This chain's CDR3 is CATSDIGAGELFF.

The V and J genes are TRBV6-5 and TRBJ2-7; TCRdb designates TRBD1, a call that cannot be tested without DNA. This CDR3 comprises 17 residues. Germline-derived CDR1 and CDR2 are MNHEY and SVGAGI. The CDR3: CASSLYPGAVNTYEQYF.

This chain connects TRBV6-5 to TRBJ2-7; the D call from TCRdb, TRBD1, cannot be confirmed without DNA. The length of the CDR3 is 15 residues. Germline V gene lookup returns CDR1 MNHEY and CDR2 SVGAGI. CDR3 protein: CASSFRDSWGYEQYF.

The chain recombines TRBV29-1 with TRBJ1-2. The CDR3 extends over 14 amino acids. Germline V lookup: CDR1 SQVTM, CDR2 ANQGSEA. The CDR3 sequence: CSVEEGGINYGYTF. The entire variable domain, with the rest obtained from reference TRBV29-1 and TRBJ1-2, is as follows: SAVISQKPSRDICQRGTSLTIQCQVDSQVTMMFWYRQQPGQSLTLIATANQGSEATYESGFVIDKFPISRPNLTFSTLTVSNMSPEDSSIYLCSVEEGGINYGYTFGSGTRLTVV.

V gene TRBV10-3 combines with J gene TRBJ1-4; TCRdb reports TRBD1, a call that lacks DNA to check it against. This CDR3 has 13 residues. Germline V gene sequence: CDR1 ENHRY, CDR2 SYGVKD. CDR3 protein: CAISTRINEKLFF.

This chain uses TRBV20-1 with TRBJ2-5. The CDR3 extends over 11 amino acids. Per the germline V gene, CDR1 is DFQATT and CDR2 is SNEGSKA (reference sequence). The CDR3 reads CSAREYETQYF.

This chain links TRBV6-2 or TRBV6-3 with TRBJ2-3; TCRdb reports TRBD1, a call that lacks DNA to check it against. Germline CDR1 and CDR2: MNHEY and SVGEGT. This CDR3 contains 11 residues. This chain's CDR3 is CASSIQGGQYF.

The V and J genes are TRBV20-1 and TRBJ2-5; TCRdb reports TRBD1, a call that lacks DNA to check it against. CDR1 is DFQATT and CDR2 is SNEGSKA in the germline V gene (reference sequence). This CDR3 is built from 15 residues. CDR3 loop: CSAGEYRGWEETQYF.

The chain couples TRBV2 to TRBJ2-2; TCRdb proposes TRBD2, but this gene call is untestable without DNA. Germline V gene data show CDR1 as SNHLY and CDR2 as FYNNEI. This CDR3 is 17 amino acids long. The CDR3 loop is CASTGLAGGRNTGELFF. Complete variable domain (other parts from reference TRBV2 and TRBJ2-2): EPEVTQTPSHQVTQMGQEVILRCVPISNHLYFYWYRQILGQKVEFLVSFYNNEISEKSEIFDDQFSVERPDGSNFTLKIRSTKLEDSAMYFCASTGLAGGRNTGELFFGEGSRLTVL.